A selection of T cell receptor beta chains follows, all from one sample in a study of shared clonotypes between healthy human individuals. Profiled with immunoSEQ multiplex PCR; TCRdb holds only in-frame clones, not every one. The sample holds around 1.9 million clones, 85% to 95% seen once. Sequences were obtained from naive CD8+ T cells from PBMCs. These receptors came from a man in his late teens or twenties in good health. Some clones in this sample may be carry-over from other donors' samples. The CDR3 runs from the conserved cysteine through the conserved F or W. A D gene is named only where the DNA matches it firmly. Clone size is not always given. Where it is, it says once, few, many or a class for expanded clones.

TRBV28	.	TRBJ1-5	.	TGTGCCAGCAGTTACCAACCCAGGGTTGAGGGGAATCAGCCCCAGCATTTT	CASSYQPRVEGNQPQHF
TRBV2	.	TRBJ2-7	.	TGTGCCAGCAGTGAAGGTAGCGTCCCCTCCTACGAGCAGTACTTC	CASSEGSVPSYEQYF
TRBV28	.	TRBJ2-7	.	TGTGCCAGCAGTTTAGGAGAAGGGGGGCCCTACGAGCAGTACTTC	CASSLGEGGPYEQYF
TRBV5-1	once	TRBJ2-1	.	TGCGCCAGCAGCTTGGGTCCAGGGCTTCGGAATGAGCAGTTCTTC	CASSLGPGLRNEQFF
TRBV7-9	.	TRBJ2-4	TRBD1	TGTGCCAGCAGCTCCAGGGGGGACAGGGAAAAAAACATTCAGTACTTC	CASSSRGDREKNIQYF
TRBV30	.	TRBJ2-5	TRBD2	TGTGCCTGGAGGGGGACTAGCGGGAAAGAGACCCAGTACTTC	CAWRGTSGKETQYF
TRBV2	.	TRBJ2-5	TRBD2	TGTGCCAGCAGTGAGACTAGCGGGCAAGAGACCCAGTACTTC	CASSETSGQETQYF
TRBV6-1	.	TRBJ1-6	TRBD1	TGTGCCAGCAGTGGGGGACAGGGGGGAAATTCACCCCTCCACTTT	CASSGGQGGNSPLHF
TRBV28	.	TRBJ1-3	.	TGTGCCACCGTCGAAGGGGACAACTCTGGAAACACCATATATTTT	CATVEGDNSGNTIYF
TRBV19	.	TRBJ2-1	TRBD2	TGTGCCAGTAGTATCGGGACTAGAAATGAGCAGTTCTTC	CASSIGTRNEQFF
TRBV5-6	.	TRBJ1-1	TRBD1	TGTGCCAGCAGCTGGACAGGGACCCCTCGGGCTTTCTTT	CASSWTGTPRAFF